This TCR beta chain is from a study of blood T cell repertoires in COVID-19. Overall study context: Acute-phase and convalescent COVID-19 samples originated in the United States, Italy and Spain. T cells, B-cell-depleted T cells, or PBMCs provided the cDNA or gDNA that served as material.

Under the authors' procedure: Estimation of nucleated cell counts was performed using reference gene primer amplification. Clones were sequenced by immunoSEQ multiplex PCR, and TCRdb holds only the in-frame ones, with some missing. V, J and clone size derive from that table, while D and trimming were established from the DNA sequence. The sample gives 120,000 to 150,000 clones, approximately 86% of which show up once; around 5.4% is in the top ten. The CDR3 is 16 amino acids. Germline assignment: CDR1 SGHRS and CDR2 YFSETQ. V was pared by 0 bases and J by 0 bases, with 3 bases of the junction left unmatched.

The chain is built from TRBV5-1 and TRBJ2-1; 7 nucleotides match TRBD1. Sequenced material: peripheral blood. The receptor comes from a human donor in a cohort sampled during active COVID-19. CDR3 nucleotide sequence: TGCGCCAGCAGCTTGGCCTGGACAGGCTCCTACAATGAGCAGTTCTTC. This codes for CASSLAWTGSYNEQFF. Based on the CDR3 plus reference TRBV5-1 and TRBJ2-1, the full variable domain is KAGVTQTPRYLIKTRGQQVTLSCSPISGHRSVSWYQQTPGQGLQFLFEYFSETQRNKGNFPGRFSGRQFSNSRSEMNVSTLELGDSALYLCASSLAWTGSYNEQFFGPGTRLTVL.